This T cell receptor beta chain was identified in a study of T cells in Graves' hyperthyroidism and ophthalmopathy. Study results and limitations: Blood held most thyroid clonotypes expanded above 0.001 frequency. Ophthalmopathy stood apart from stable hyperthyroidism in a 13 V-J model.

Pregnant or lactating patients were excluded, as were those with uncontrolled infection or other autoimmune disease. As regards this clonotype: Its antigen is not known.

V lost 3 bases, J lost 8 bases, and 4 bases stayed unmatched. The CDR3 sequence is 14 residues long. Germline V gives CDR1 LNHDA, CDR2 SQIVND (reference sequence). Amplification targeted TCR beta CDR3 regions from RNA transcripts. First-round RT-PCR targeting the TCR CDR3 was performed with the HTBI primer set. TCRdb passed the multiplex PCR reads through MiXCR, listing each CDR3 protein once. This sample carries hundreds of thousands of distinct CDR3 sequences, about 45% of them seen once, and the ten largest clones take 7% to 7.5%. The origin of this receptor is an adult man with Graves' disease, either hyperthyroidism or ophthalmopathy (not recorded which). What was sequenced was peripheral blood or thyroid tissue (not recorded which). V and J are TRBV19 and TRBJ1-4; TRBD1 aligns across 9 bases. DNA for the CDR3: TGTGCCAGTAGTATTGTCGGACAGGGGGAAAAACTGTTTTTT. Translated, it gives CASSIVGQGEKLFF.